The next 13 T cell receptor beta chains were all read from a single sample in a study of control samples from healthy donors and cancer patients. TCRdb keeps only in-frame clones here, not all; method: immunoSEQ multiplex PCR. The sample shows about 160,000 clones, approximately 94% of them seen only once. The specimen sequenced was PBMCs. These receptors were collected from a man aged 55 to 69 with colorectal cancer.

The chain is built from TRBV7-8 and TRBJ2-7; 11 bases fit TRBD2. V shed 5 bases, J shed 3 bases, and the junction held 3 bases outside the gene matches. The CDR3 is made up of 14 amino acids. Germline V gene lookup returns CDR1 SGHVS and CDR2 FQNEAQ. Here the CDR3 reads CASSRLAGNYEQYF. The CDR3 DNA is TGTGCCAGCAGCAGACTAGCGGGGAACTACGAGCAGTACTTC.

The CDR3 sequence is CASSKMGGLPDTQYF. The CDR3 nucleotides are TGTGCCAGCAGCAAAATGGGTGGGCTCCCAGATACGCAGTATTTT. J is TRBJ2-3 and V is TRBV21-1; the table's D call, TRBD1, was not checked against the DNA. TRBV21-1 is annotated as a pseudogene. The CDR3 has 15 residues.

The chain carries TRBV30 and TRBJ2-2; perhaps TRBD2 as D (6 bases). V was pared by 2 bases and J by 1 base, with 8 bases between. The CDR3 runs to 14 residues. Germline CDR1 and CDR2: GTSNPN and SVGIG (reference sequence). The CDR3 loop reads CAWSKGLNTGELFF. The CDR3 nucleotides are TGTGCCTGGAGTAAGGGACTGAACACCGGGGAGCTGTTTTTT.

This sequence joins TRBV10-3 and TRBJ2-7; 8 positions match TRBD1. This CDR3 has 12 residues. V was pared by 7 bases and J by 7 bases, with 6 bases of the junction left unmatched. Germline V CDR1 and CDR2: ENHRY, SYGVKD. The DNA for the CDR3 is TGTGCCATCAAGCGCAGGACAGGGGAGCAGTACTTC. It codes for CAIKRRTGEQYF.

This chain uses TRBV7-2 with TRBJ2-3, with 7 bases identical to TRBD1. V lost 1 base to trimming and J lost 5 bases; unmatched junction nucleotides: 6. Germline V gene sequence: CDR1 SGHTA, CDR2 FQGNSA. The CDR3 loop spans 15 amino acids. The CDR3 loop is CASSLVTGLRDTQYF. In nucleotides, the CDR3 is TGTGCCAGCAGCTTAGTGACAGGGCTGAGAGATACGCAGTATTTT. The full variable domain, completed using reference TRBV7-2 and TRBJ2-3, is GAGVSQSPSNKVTEKGKDVELRCDPISGHTALYWYRQSLGQGLEFLIYFQGNSAPDKSGLPSDRFSAERTGGSVSTLTIQRTQQEDSAVYLCASSLVTGLRDTQYFGPGTRLTVL.

The chain joins TRBV27 to TRBJ2-7; tentative D call: TRBD2 (6 bases). The CDR3 is made up of 15 amino acids. The V gene's germline CDR1 is MNHEY and CDR2 SMNVEV (reference sequence). Deletions cut 6 bases from V and 3 bases from J, with 18 bases between. This CDR3 is CASRKLSGSLYEQYF. The CDR3 nucleotides are TGTGCCAGCAGGAAGCTTAGCGGTTCCCTCTACGAGCAGTACTTC.

In this sample, this clone turned up once. The rearrangement uses TRBV27 and TRBJ1-1; possible D gene TRBD1, 5 bases. CDR3 size: 14 residues. V was pared by 6 bases and J by 4 bases, with 15 bases between. CDR1 and CDR2 from the germline V gene are MNHEY and SMNVEV (reference sequence). This CDR3 is CASRPIDRPTEAFF. The CDR3 DNA reads as TGTGCCAGCAGACCCATTGACAGACCCACTGAAGCTTTCTTT.

As for this clone: At the DNA level, this CDR3 is encoded by other sequences in the same sample as well. The gene calls are TRBV30 and TRBJ1-5; D not resolved. Per the germline V gene, CDR1 is GTSNPN and CDR2 is SVGIG (reference sequence). The CDR3 contains 13 residues. Trimming removed 2 bases at V and 0 bases at J, with 5 bases between. CDR3 in amino acids: CAWSLNSNQPQHF. DNA of the CDR3: TGTGCCTGGAGTTTGAATAGCAATCAGCCCCAGCATTTT.

This chain connects TRBV6-5 to TRBJ1-2, with D tentatively TRBD1 (5 bases). Trimming removed 10 bases from V and 3 bases from J, with 18 bases in between. CDR1 is MNHEY, CDR2 SVGAGI, per germline. This CDR3 is 14 amino acids long. Written as DNA, the CDR3 is TGTGCCACCTCCTTGGGGCCGGCGGACTATGGCTACACCTTC. Amino acid sequence: CATSLGPADYGYTF.

The chain joins TRBV28 to TRBJ1-2; D is perhaps TRBD1 (6 bases). Germline CDR1 is MDHEN and CDR2 is SYDVKM. CDR3 length: 16 amino acids. Trimming pared 7 bases from V and 4 bases from J, leaving 22 bases between. CDR3 nucleotides: TGTGCCAGCACCAATTACCGACATAGGACAGTCTATGGCTACACCTTC. It codes for CASTNYRHRTVYGYTF.

In its sample, this clone was seen once. J is TRBJ2-3 and V is TRBV4-3, with a possible D match to TRBD2 (6 bases). The CDR3 runs to 16 residues. Germline V gene lookup returns CDR1 LGHNA and CDR2 YSLEER. The V end was cut by 0 bases, the J end by 4 bases, with 14 bases between. This CDR3 is CASSQDTAGLSDTQYF. CDR3 nucleotide sequence: TGCGCCAGCAGCCAAGATACCGCGGGGCTCTCAGATACGCAGTATTTT.

The chain combines TRBV6-2 or TRBV6-3 with TRBJ2-3; D unresolved. CDR1 and CDR2 (germline): MNHEY, SVGEGT. The CDR3 has 15 residues. The V gene lost 2 bases and the J gene lost 0 bases, with 9 bases spanning the gap. The CDR3 coding sequence is TGTGCCAGCAGTTACAGTAAGGTTAGCACAGATACGCAGTATTTT. This sequence encodes CASSYSKVSTDTQYF.

This clone was counted a single time. The V gene is TRBV6-1, the J gene TRBJ2-1; TRBD2 aligns across 14 bases. The germline gives CDR1 MNHNS, CDR2 SASEGT. The CDR3 sequence is 16 residues long. The trim removed 4 bases at V and 6 bases at J, leaving 5 bases unmatched. The CDR3 sequence is CASSGRLAGGPNEQFF. The CDR3 nucleotides read TGTGCCAGCAGTGGAAGACTAGCGGGGGGGCCCAATGAGCAGTTCTTC.